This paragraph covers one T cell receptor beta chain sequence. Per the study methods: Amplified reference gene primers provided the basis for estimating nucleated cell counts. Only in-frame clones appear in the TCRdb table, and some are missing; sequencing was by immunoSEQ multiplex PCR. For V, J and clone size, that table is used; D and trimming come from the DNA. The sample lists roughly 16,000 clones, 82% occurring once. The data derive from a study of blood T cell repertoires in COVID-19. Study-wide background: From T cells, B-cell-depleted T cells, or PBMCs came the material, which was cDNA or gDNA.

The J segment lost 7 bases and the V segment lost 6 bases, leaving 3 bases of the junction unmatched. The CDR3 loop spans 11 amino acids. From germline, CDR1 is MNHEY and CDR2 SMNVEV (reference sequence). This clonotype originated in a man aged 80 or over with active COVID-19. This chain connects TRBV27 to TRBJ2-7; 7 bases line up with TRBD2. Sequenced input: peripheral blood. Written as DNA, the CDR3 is TGTGCCAGCAGGTGGGGGGGGGAGCAGTACTTC. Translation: CASRWGGEQYF.